This TCR beta chain was captured by sequencing in a study of vaccination and CD4 T cells after COVID-19. In its sample, this clonotype was seen a few times. No antigen is known for it. Treatment defined: approximately 10-day PBMC culture with coronavirus spike peptide pools or control peptides (ViraFEST assay). Oncomine TCR Beta short-read sequencing was applied to DNA from cultured CD4+ T cells. MiXCR, applied by TCRdb to the PCR reads, yields one record per CDR3 protein. The table shows roughly 20,000 distinct CDR3 sequences, with 45% to 70% occurring only once. After removal of 2 bases from V and 0 bases from J, the junction contained 3 bases not matched to a gene. The CDR3 length is 15 residues. Germline CDR1 LGHNT, CDR2 FRNRAP.

The receptor's source is a human donor who had recovered from COVID-19. The chain employs TRBV12-5 and TRBJ1-1, with 7 bases that match TRBD1. Sequencing was performed on CD4+ T cells from blood, cultured in vitro. The CDR3 reads CASGLNQGVNTEAFF. The CDR3 nucleotides read TGTGCTAGTGGTTTGAATCAGGGGGTGAACACTGAAGCTTTCTTT.